This is a list of T cell receptor beta chains from one sample in a study of T-cell memory formation after mild COVID-19. From the 5' RACE reads, TCRdb called clonotypes with MiXCR, one entry per CDR3 protein. The sample holds roughly 110,000 distinct CDR3 sequences; about 15% are singletons and the top ten take less than 35%. The sample comprised PBMCs or a T cell subset sorted from them (not recorded which). The receptors were gathered from an adult woman who had mild COVID-19 (a few samples of this study predate the infection). Cell type and time point are not known. The CDR3 runs from the conserved cysteine through the conserved F or W. A D gene is named only where the DNA matches it firmly. Size tells how often a clone was seen (once, few, many) or the class of an expanded clone, and some rows leave it out.

TRBV7-8	TRBJ2-7	TRBD1	few	TGTGCCAGCAGCCGTCCGGGACAGGTCTACGAGCAGTACTTC	CASSRPGQVYEQYF
TRBV12-3/TRBV12-4	TRBJ2-3	TRBD1	NA	TGTGCCAGCACCGAATCCGGGACAGGCACAGATACGCAGTATTTT	CASTESGTGTDTQYF
TRBV20-1	TRBJ2-1	TRBD2	NA	TGCAGTGCTAGAGAGTTTAGCGGGAGGCCCAATGAGCAGTTCTTC	CSAREFSGRPNEQFF
TRBV6-6	TRBJ2-7	NA	many	TGTGCCAGCAGTCCCCGTTACGAGCAGTACTTC	CASSPRYEQYF
TRBV7-2	TRBJ2-1	TRBD2	few	TGTGCCAGCAGCTTAGAATGGGGGGGATGGGAGCAGTTCTTC	CASSLEWGGWEQFF
TRBV4-2	TRBJ1-1	NA	few	TGTGCCAGCAGCCATGACACGACAGGTTTCACTGAAGCTTTCTTT	CASSHDTTGFTEAFF
TRBV6-5	TRBJ1-1	NA	NA	TGTGCCAGCAGGCCCTTCGGGAACACTGAAGCTTTCTTT	CASRPFGNTEAFF
TRBV7-9	TRBJ2-2	NA	few	TGTGCCAGCAGCTTAAACAGTAACACCGGGGAGCTGTTTTTT	CASSLNSNTGELFF
TRBV10-3	TRBJ1-1	TRBD1	NA	TGTGCCATCAGGGTGATCCCGGGACAGGGGGTTGGGAACACTGAAGCTTTCTTT	CAIRVIPGQGVGNTEAFF
TRBV20-1	TRBJ2-2	NA	few	TGCAGTGCTAGACCTGGACGGAACACCGGGGAGCTGTTTTTT	CSARPGRNTGELFF
TRBV4-2	TRBJ2-2	NA	few	TGTGCCAGCAGCCAAGGGCACCCGGGGGCCGGGGAGCTGTTTTTT	CASSQGHPGAGELFF
TRBV18	TRBJ2-7	TRBD2	NA	TGTGCCAGCTCACCAGGGGCGGGAGGGCCTTTCTACGAGCAGTACTTC	CASSPGAGGPFYEQYF
TRBV7-9	TRBJ1-2	NA	few	TGTGCCAGCAGCTTAGCGGGGACCAGGATCTATGGCTACACCTTC	CASSLAGTRIYGYTF
TRBV15	TRBJ2-7	TRBD1	few	TGTGCCACCAGCAGAGATTATTCCGGGACAGGGACTTACGAGCAGTACTTC	CATSRDYSGTGTYEQYF
TRBV5-6	TRBJ2-5	TRBD2	NA	TGTGCCAGCAGGCACCTAGCGGGGGGTGAAGAGACCCAGTACTTC	CASRHLAGGEETQYF
TRBV7-6	TRBJ2-3	TRBD2	few	TGTGCCAGCAGCTTAGAGGGCGGGAGTACAGATACGCAGTATTTT	CASSLEGGSTDTQYF
TRBV4-1	TRBJ2-7	TRBD1	NA	TGCGCCAGCAGCCAAGAAGGGTCGGGACAGGGAGTCTACGAGCAGTACTTC	CASSQEGSGQGVYEQYF
TRBV6-5	TRBJ1-3	TRBD1	few	TGTGCCAGCAGTTACGGACAGGGGTGGAACACCATATATTTT	CASSYGQGWNTIYF
TRBV15	TRBJ2-1	TRBD2	few	TGTGCCACCAGCACCTTAGCGGGGGGGGCTTATGAGCAGTTCTTC	CATSTLAGGAYEQFF
TRBV9	TRBJ1-5	NA	NA	TGTGCCAGCCTACAGCTCCCTAACCAGCCCCAGCATTTT	CASLQLPNQPQHF
TRBV7-3	TRBJ2-1	NA	NA	TGTGCCAGCAGCTTAATATCGGCCATATACAATGAGCAGTTCTTC	CASSLISAIYNEQFF
TRBV7-9	TRBJ2-1	TRBD1	few	TGTGCCAGCAGCTCCTCCGGGACAGCTGACAATGAGCAGTTCTTC	CASSSSGTADNEQFF
TRBV20-1	TRBJ1-1	NA	few	TGCAGTTTGGGCAGAGGGGGGGCAGGTGAAGCTTTCTTT	CSLGRGGAGEAFF
TRBV12-3/TRBV12-4	TRBJ2-3	TRBD2	NA	TGTGCCAGCAGTTTACCTAGCGGGGGAGCCACAGATACGCAGTATTTT	CASSLPSGGATDTQYF
TRBV12-3/TRBV12-4	TRBJ2-3	NA	NA	TGTGCCAGCAGTTTCCGGGTGGGCACAGATACGCAGTATTTT	CASSFRVGTDTQYF
TRBV24-1	TRBJ2-5	NA	NA	TGTGCCACCAGAACGGCAGGGCAAGAGACCCAGTACTTC	CATRTAGQETQYF
TRBV20-1	TRBJ2-1	NA	few	TGCAGTGCTAGAGCGGGACGGAGCTCCTACAATGAGCAGTTCTTC	CSARAGRSSYNEQFF
TRBV7-6	TRBJ2-5	NA	few	TGTGCCAGCAGCTTAGGTTCGGCGGGGCAAGAGACCCAGTACTTC	CASSLGSAGQETQYF
TRBV30	TRBJ2-7	TRBD2	few	TGTGCCTGGAGTGTACTAGCGGGAGGGCCTCACGAGCAGTACTTC	CAWSVLAGGPHEQYF
TRBV4-1	TRBJ2-3	NA	NA	TGCGCCAGCAGCCAGACCCAACTCGGCACAGATACGCAGTATTTT	CASSQTQLGTDTQYF
TRBV7-9	TRBJ2-1	NA	NA	TGTGCCAGCAGCTTTAACGGGAATGATGAGCAGTTCTTC	CASSFNGNDEQFF